This TCR beta chain came from a study of beta chain features in type 1 diabetes. Study-wide findings and caveats: Among all four CD4+ subsets, Type 1 diabetes patients had TCRB CDR3s that were moderately but significantly shorter.

This clone occurred a few times. Its antigen remains unknown. Additional DNA sequences in this sample encode the identical CDR3. Expressed TCRB transcripts were sequenced, since all the RNA that had been isolated was reverse transcribed. Repertoires were generated with immunoSEQ multiplex PCR, while TCRdb's copy carries only in-frame clones and drops some. This table holds hundreds of thousands of clones, roughly 15% found once. This TCR was sampled from a man between 18 and 35 years old with type 1 diabetes. The sequencing sample was made of naive CD4+ T cells from blood.

This CDR3 is CAWTRAGGGTDTQYF. Here the CDR3 DNA reads TGTGCCTGGACCCGAGCGGGAGGAGGCACAGATACGCAGTATTTT. The V and J genes are TRBV30 and TRBJ2-3; 9 bases match TRBD2. Germline V CDR1 and CDR2: GTSNPN, SVGIG (reference sequence). The CDR3 is made up of 15 amino acids. The ends lost 4 bases at V and 1 base at J; junction bases unmatched: 6.